This T cell receptor (beta chain) was profiled in a study of T cell responses to AZD1222 COVID-19 vaccine. Study-wide findings and caveats: The repertoires were collected only after the peak T cell response. Donors skewed white British and female; clonal diversity was possibly underestimated.

The V end lost 6 bases, the J end lost 4 bases, and 16 bases lay between the germline ends. This CDR3 has 14 amino acids. Germline V CDR1 and CDR2: SGHRS, YFSETQ. The table lists this clone with a count of one. Antigen unknown. Generated by immunoSEQ multiplex PCR, the TCRdb table keeps only in-frame clones and is missing some. The data show 84,000 or so clones, roughly 85% seen once. The chain couples TRBV5-1 to TRBJ1-1; D gene unclear. The clonotype comes from an adult in good health. This specimen was peripheral blood, taken on day 0 of AZD1222 vaccination. CDR3 DNA: TGCGCCAGCACAATGGGGTTAGTAGGCACTGAAGCTTTCTTT. Translation gives CASTMGLVGTEAFF.